Presented here are 23 T cell receptor beta chains from one specimen sequenced in a study of human CD8 memory T cell subsets. TCR beta libraries were made by UMI-labeled 5' RACE. TCRdb re-called the 5' RACE reads, yielding one record per CDR3 amino acid sequence without DNA. This repertoire includes roughly 4,200 distinct CDR3 sequences. Sequenced material: CD8+ effector memory T cells (TEM) sorted from PBMCs. The sample's subset: effector memory CD8 T cells, CCR7- CD45RO+ CD95+. The receptor set was obtained from a human donor in good health.

This clonotype counts as medium-sized by frequency. The genes are TRBV2 and TRBJ2-2; TCRdb's D call of TRBD1 is untestable without DNA. The germline gives CDR1 SNHLY, CDR2 FYNNEI. The CDR3 loop spans 15 amino acids. The CDR3 reads CASRLGHMNTGELFF.

By frequency, this clonotype registers medium-sized (0.01 to 0.1%). This sequence joins TRBV19 and TRBJ2-7; TCRdb reports TRBD1, a call that lacks DNA to check it against. Germline CDR1 and CDR2: LNHDA and SQIVND (reference sequence). The CDR3 runs to 14 residues. CDR3 in amino acids: CASSISPLAYEQYF.

The V gene is TRBV6-1, the J gene TRBJ2-1; the TCRdb call, TRBD2, lacks DNA for checking. This CDR3 contains 16 residues. The germline CDR1 and CDR2 sequences are MNHNS and SASEGT. The CDR3 sequence is CASSDTPGVAGSEQFF.

This sequence joins TRBV11-2 and TRBJ2-3; checking the TCRdb D call of TRBD1 is not possible without DNA. CDR1 and CDR2 (germline): SGHAT, FQNNGV. This CDR3 comprises 16 residues. CDR3: CASSPEGGSKTDTQYF.

The genes are TRBV5-1 and TRBJ2-7; absent DNA, TCRdb's TRBD1 call cannot be checked. The CDR3 totals 18 residues. The germline CDR1 and CDR2 sequences are SGHRS and YFSETQ. The CDR3 spells CASSLSQQAEAGAYEQYF.

This clonotype shows up as medium-sized by frequency. This chain uses TRBV4-3 with TRBJ2-1; without DNA, the TCRdb call of TRBD1 cannot be checked. Germline V gene data show CDR1 as LGHNA and CDR2 as YSLEER. The CDR3 covers 15 residues. The chain's CDR3 is CASSQSKGNYNEQFF.

The genes are TRBV4-2 and TRBJ2-7; checking the TCRdb D call of TRBD1 is not possible without DNA. Germline CDR1 and CDR2: LGHNA and YNFKEQ. The CDR3 totals 14 residues. The CDR3 sequence: CASSQVKGPGEQYF.

J is TRBJ1-1 and V is TRBV20-1; with no DNA, the TCRdb D assignment of TRBD1 cannot be verified. The CDR3 totals 13 residues. Germline V CDR1 and CDR2: DFQATT, SNEGSKA (reference sequence). CDR3 loop: CSARAGSDWEAFF.

The genes are TRBV10-3 and TRBJ1-2; as DNA is missing, the TRBD1 call by TCRdb cannot be tested. The CDR3 spans 16 residues. Germline values: CDR1 ENHRY, CDR2 SYGVKD. The CDR3 region is CAISGIQGGGLNGYTF.

The chain couples TRBV4-2 to TRBJ1-1; lacking DNA, the TRBD1 call made by TCRdb goes unchecked. From germline, CDR1 is LGHNA and CDR2 YNFKEQ. This CDR3 spans 17 amino acids. CDR3 residues: CASSQEGRGPMNTEAFF.

The chain recombines TRBV11-2 with TRBJ1-2. This CDR3 comprises 13 residues. Per germline, CDR1 SGHAT and CDR2 FQNNGV. The CDR3 loop reads CASSFPFLDGYTF.

The chain links TRBV20-1 to TRBJ2-3. Germline CDR1 is DFQATT and CDR2 is SNEGSKA (reference sequence). This CDR3 has 14 amino acids. The chain's CDR3 is CSASSGVGTDTQYF.

The chain is built from TRBV6-4 and TRBJ2-5; TCRdb returns TRBD1, unconfirmable since there is no DNA. The CDR3 covers 15 residues. From germline, CDR1 is MRHNA and CDR2 SNTAGT. The CDR3 sequence is CASSEGTGGQETQYF.

J is TRBJ1-5 and V is TRBV2. Germline CDR1 is SNHLY and CDR2 is FYNNEI. The CDR3 has 15 residues. The CDR3 sequence: CASSEFGSDNQPQHF.

The chain has TRBV7-6 and TRBJ2-1; the TRBD1 assignment by TCRdb is unverifiable without DNA. The CDR3 contains 16 residues. The germline gives CDR1 SGHVS, CDR2 FNYEAQ. The CDR3 loop is CASSENFGTGHNEQFF.

By frequency, this clonotype registers large. The rearrangement joins TRBV9 to TRBJ2-3; the D call of TRBD2 rests on TCRdb alone, since no DNA is present to check it. CDR3 length: 15 amino acids. Germline lookup yields CDR1 SGDLS and CDR2 YYNGEE. This chain's CDR3 is CASSVGGGRGDTQYF.

The chain has TRBV13 and TRBJ2-4; absent DNA, TCRdb's TRBD1 call cannot be checked. The CDR3 sequence is 16 residues long. Germline lookup yields CDR1 PRHDT and CDR2 FYEKMQ (reference sequence). This CDR3 reads CASTTRGGAAKNIQYF. Combining the CDR3 with reference TRBV13 and TRBJ2-4 gives the whole variable domain AAGVIQSPRHLIKEKRETATLKCYPIPRHDTVYWYQQGPGQDPQFLISFYEKMQSDKGSIPDRFSAQQFSDYHSELNMSSLELGDSALYFCASTTRGGAAKNIQYFGAGTRLSVL.

V usage is TRBV12-3 or TRBV12-4 and J usage is TRBJ2-1. This CDR3 has 13 residues. The CDR3 protein is CASSFGFYNEQFF.

By frequency, this clonotype is medium-sized. The gene calls are TRBV20-1 and TRBJ1-5; the D gene TCRdb calls, TRBD1, cannot be checked with no DNA. Germline V lookup: CDR1 DFQATT, CDR2 SNEGSKA (reference sequence). The CDR3 covers 14 residues. CDR3 sequence reads: CSARGQGGSQPQHF.

Measured by frequency, this clonotype is large (0.1 to 1%). The rearrangement joins TRBV10-2 to TRBJ1-1; TCRdb's assignment of TRBD1 cannot be checked, as there is no DNA. The CDR3 is made up of 13 amino acids. CDR1 and CDR2 (germline): WSHSY, SAAADI. CDR3: CASGWAGGTEAFF.

The CDR3 protein is CASSSVNTEAFF. This chain connects TRBV11-2 to TRBJ1-1. Germline CDR1 is SGHAT and CDR2 is FQNNGV. There are 12 residues in the CDR3.

This rearrangement joins TRBV5-6 to TRBJ2-1. The germline CDR1 and CDR2 sequences are SGHDT and YYEEEE. This CDR3 contains 15 residues. The CDR3 sequence is CASSLGQGPYNEQFF.

The chain employs TRBV6-4 and TRBJ2-1; TCRdb outputs TRBD2, but without DNA this stays unchecked. CDR1 and CDR2 from the germline V gene are MRHNA and SNTAGT. The CDR3 contains 15 residues. The CDR3 is CASSAEASGRSEQFF.